This T cell receptor beta chain was identified in a study of blood T cells in healthy people across ages. Combining a sample-barcoded 5' primer with a J-beta primer mix, a second PCR ran for 7 to 11 cycles. TCRdb independently ran MiXCR on the 5' RACE reads; one entry per CDR3 protein. The sample yields roughly 1,500,000 distinct CDR3 sequences, 40% to 50% seen once. Germline V gene sequence: CDR1 LGHNA, CDR2 YNFKEQ. V shed 1 base and J 2 bases; nucleotides not matched to a gene: 6. This CDR3 contains 17 residues. The chain is built from TRBV4-2 and TRBJ2-3, with TRBD2 identical over 10 bases. The source material was blood. The TCR sequence derives from a woman aged 18-35 years in good health. CDR3 nucleotide sequence: TGTGCCAGCAGCCAAGGAAGTCTAGCGGGGGCCACAGATACGCAGTATTTT. Translated: CASSQGSLAGATDTQYF.